Sequencing of this T cell receptor (beta chain) was carried out in a study of technical replicates of blood from four donors. The table came from immunoSEQ multiplex PCR; TCRdb's copy has only in-frame clones and leaves some out. This sample has under 85,000 clones, with roughly 92% found just once. The V gene's germline CDR1 is SGDLS and CDR2 YYNGEE. The CDR3 loop spans 17 amino acids. V gave up 3 bases and J gave up 4 bases; unmatched junction bases: 13. This clonotype was obtained from a human donor in good health. What was sequenced was T cells isolated from PBMCs. The genes are TRBV9 and TRBJ2-7, with 10 bases fitting TRBD2. CDR3 in amino acids: CASSGGRSLAGAYEQYF. CDR3 nucleotides: TGTGCCAGCAGCGGGGGGAGGTCTCTAGCGGGAGCATACGAGCAGTACTTC.